The rows below give T cell receptor beta chains drawn from one sample of a study of Ad26.COV2.S vaccination and SARS-CoV-2 variants. Generated by immunoSEQ multiplex PCR, the TCRdb table keeps only in-frame clones and is missing some. Here the sample spans under 300,000 clones, roughly 87% being singletons. The input for sequencing was peripheral blood, taken in a trial of Ad26.COV2.S vaccine versus placebo. The receptors were sampled from a person aged 18 to 65 who received the Ad26.COV2.S COVID-19 vaccine or a placebo. Both conserved end residues are part of each CDR3. Each record gives: V gene, J gene, D gene, CDR3 protein. A D gene is named only where the DNA matches it firmly.

TRBV11-2	TRBJ2-1	NA	CASSLRGSYNEQFF
TRBV18	TRBJ1-2	TRBD1	CASSQTGADYGYTF
TRBV5-1	TRBJ2-4	NA	CASRPQGMEAKNIQYF
TRBV6-5	TRBJ2-2	NA	CASSYSNDPGELFF
TRBV7-2	TRBJ2-2	TRBD2	CASSQLALVGELFF
TRBV6-6	TRBJ2-5	TRBD2	CASSPTWGGQETQYF
TRBV10-3	TRBJ2-1	TRBD2	CAISESRELAGCEQFF
TRBV7-2	TRBJ2-7	NA	CASSLVSIVLNSYEQYF
TRBV10-3	TRBJ2-1	NA	CATLFQGGNEQFF
TRBV4-3	TRBJ1-4	TRBD1	CASSQELGTGNEKLFF
TRBV3-1/TRBV3-2	TRBJ1-2	TRBD1	CASSPSPGTGLGGYTF
TRBV7-2	TRBJ2-3	NA	CASSLTPVETDTQYF
TRBV7-6	TRBJ2-3	TRBD1	CASSSMGGQGSDTQYF
TRBV5-1	TRBJ2-1	TRBD1	CASSATGGLLLYNEQFF
TRBV11-2	TRBJ2-1	NA	CASSAYSPTSKNEQFF
TRBV4-1	TRBJ2-3	NA	CASSQGWALRRERGPDTQYF
TRBV9	TRBJ2-7	TRBD2	CASSPGLVYEQYF
TRBV7-2	TRBJ2-7	NA	CASSLASLSYEQYF
TRBV7-2	TRBJ2-1	TRBD1	CASSFQGARYNEQFF
TRBV4-2	TRBJ2-2	NA	CASSQDPGQPGELFF
TRBV3-1/TRBV3-2	TRBJ2-1	NA	CASSQVSTPPLSNEQFF
TRBV7-9	TRBJ1-4	NA	CASSLGGNEKLFF
TRBV6-5	TRBJ1-6	NA	CASSYVLAGVSPLHF
TRBV29-1	TRBJ1-2	NA	CSVTMTVGDGYTF
TRBV7-9	TRBJ2-3	NA	CASSGGSLRADTQYF
TRBV25-1	TRBJ1-2	TRBD1	CASGGQNYGYTF
TRBV30	TRBJ2-2	TRBD2	CAWSVQLAGGLELFF
TRBV5-1	TRBJ2-3	NA	CASSLGLGPDTQYF
TRBV5-4	TRBJ1-1	TRBD1	CASRGTGAGEAFF
TRBV25-1	TRBJ2-1	NA	CASGAYNEQFF
TRBV28	TRBJ2-5	NA	CASSLVPGFQETQYF
TRBV19	TRBJ1-2	NA	CASSIDSALRNYGYTF
TRBV9	TRBJ2-5	TRBD2	CASSVGLAETQYF
TRBV7-9	TRBJ2-5	TRBD2	CASSLGTSGSQYF
TRBV7-9	TRBJ2-5	TRBD1	CASSLAETGFETQYF
TRBV4-3	TRBJ2-7	NA	CASSQSTVLGEQYF
TRBV4-1	TRBJ1-1	NA	CASSLARGQLNTEAFF
TRBV10-3	TRBJ1-5	NA	CASGRVGQPQHF
TRBV4-1	TRBJ2-3	TRBD2	CASSDLSGLAGGDTQYF
TRBV27	TRBJ2-1	TRBD1	CASREGPGQGLNEQFF
TRBV4-1	TRBJ1-2	NA	CASSQALTSNYGYTF
TRBV4-3	TRBJ2-6	NA	CASSQDNFGPALGANVLTF
TRBV3-1/TRBV3-2	TRBJ2-1	TRBD2	CASSPWTSGTNYNEQFF
TRBV4-1	TRBJ2-7	TRBD2	CASSQDRTSGTYEQYF